Detailed here is one T cell receptor (beta chain). The antigen remains undetermined. The entry originates in a study of CD8+CD57+ T cells in acquired aplastic anemia. General study findings and limits: Controls and patients did not differ significantly in CD8+ Simpson's diversity.

Template material for TCR beta VDJ and CDR3 profiling consisted of genomic DNA. TCRdb redid the calling of the reads with MiXCR, one entry per CDR3 protein. The sample lists roughly 98,000 distinct CDR3 sequences; around 68% were seen once. The sequenced patients had an expansion of CD8+CD57+ cells seen by flow cytometry. The CDR3 has 14 amino acids. Per germline, CDR1 MGHDK and CDR2 SYGVNS. V lost 2 bases, J lost 9 bases, and 1 base stayed unmatched. This chain joins TRBV25-1 and TRBJ1-6, with 10 bases lining up with TRBD1. The source of this sequence is a human donor with aplastic anemia. The sample taken for sequencing was sorted CD4+, CD8+, or CD8+CD57+ T cells (not recorded which) from PBMCs. This chain's CDR3 is CASSEGTGVSPLHF. The CDR3 DNA reads as TGTGCCAGCAGTGAAGGGACAGGGGTTTCACCCCTCCACTTT.